The 4 T cell receptor beta chains reported below all come from one sample, sequenced in a study of metastatic and nonmetastatic thyroid tumors (dated by TCRdb to between 2020 and 2021). Before undergoing thyroid surgery, none of the patients had been given any kind of treatment. Receptors were amplified or captured by PCR. Sequencer: Illumina HiSeq 4000. TCRdb trimmed public reads at Q25 via fastp, called clones via MiXCR and kept in-frame beta chains. A total of 20,000 to 25,000 clones appear in this sample, around 15% of them only once. The ten largest clones add up to 38% of the sample. The sequenced sample was blood. The source of these receptors is a female donor with papillary thyroid cancer or a benign thyroid nodule (not recorded which). Some clones in this sample may be carry-over from other donors' samples.

Many counts were recorded for this clone. The V call is TRBV28, the J call TRBJ2-1; 10 nucleotides agree with TRBD1. Germline V gene data show CDR1 as MDHEN and CDR2 as SYDVKM. The ends lost 4 bases at V and 7 bases at J; junction bases unmatched: 10. The CDR3 is 16 amino acids. CDR3 coding DNA: TGTGCCAGCAGTTGGATGACCGGGACAGGGGCTAATGAGCAGTTCTTC. Translated: CASSWMTGTGANEQFF. Together with reference TRBV28 and TRBJ2-1, the CDR3 gives the full variable domain: DVKVTQSSRYLVKRTGEKVFLECVQDMDHENMFWYRQDPGLGLRLIYFSYDVKMKEKGDIPEGYSVSREKKERFSLILESASTNQTSMYLCASSWMTGTGANEQFFGPGTRLTVL.

Many counts were recorded for this clone. The J gene is TRBJ2-1, the V gene TRBV5-1; no firm D call. V was clipped by 5 bases and J by 1 base, with 10 bases between them. Germline CDR1 reads SGHRS; CDR2 reads YFSETQ. The CDR3 totals 14 residues. The CDR3 protein is CASSALGSYNEQFF. In DNA form, the CDR3 reads TGCGCCAGCAGTGCTTTGGGATCCTACAATGAGCAGTTCTTC.

This clone has at least ten counts. The rearrangement uses TRBV2 and TRBJ2-1; D remains unclear. Germline V gives CDR1 SNHLY, CDR2 FYNNEI. CDR3 length: 13 amino acids. V lost 6 bases and J 9 bases, leaving 15 bases between the germline ends. The CDR3 DNA sequence: TGTGCCAGCAGGCCCAATAGTGGCGGTGAGCAGTTCTTC. This codes for CASRPNSGGEQFF. Supplemented by reference TRBV2 and TRBJ2-1, the full variable domain reads EPEVTQTPSHQVTQMGQEVILRCVPISNHLYFYWYRQILGQKVEFLVSFYNNEISEKSEIFDDQFSVERPDGSNFTLKIRSTKLEDSAMYFCASRPNSGGEQFFGPGTRLTVL.

This clone has at least ten counts. The rearrangement uses TRBV4-1 and TRBJ1-4; a possible D gene is TRBD1 (5 bases). The V end lost 3 bases, the J end lost 3 bases, and 14 bases lay between the germline ends. The CDR3 consists of 16 residues. Germline assignment: CDR1 MGHRA and CDR2 YSYEKL. DNA of the CDR3: TGCGCCAGCAGCCAGGGACCGGACAACCCTAATGAAAAACTGTTTTTT. This codes for CASSQGPDNPNEKLFF.